This T cell receptor beta chain comes out of a study of identifying expanded T cells in peripheral blood. Sequencing used immunoSEQ multiplex PCR; TCRdb keeps in-frame clones, though not all of them. The repertoire holds some 100,000 clones, roughly 87% seen once, with about 18% in the top ten. Study results and caveats: Over two and four weeks, about 16.4 and 19 clones changed, versus roughly 1.2 between replicates.

The length of the CDR3 is 14 residues. CDR1 is SNHLY and CDR2 is FYNNEI in the germline V gene. V was clipped by 7 bases and J by 2 bases; unmatched bases: 8. For this clone: Its antigen remains unidentified.

The TCR sequence derives from a person aged 18-70 years in good health. Sample: blood. The V gene is TRBV2, the J gene TRBJ2-7; 7 bases agree with TRBD1. The CDR3 bases are TGTGCCAGCAAAAGGGACAGACGGACCTACGAGCAGTACTTC. Encoded protein: CASKRDRRTYEQYF.